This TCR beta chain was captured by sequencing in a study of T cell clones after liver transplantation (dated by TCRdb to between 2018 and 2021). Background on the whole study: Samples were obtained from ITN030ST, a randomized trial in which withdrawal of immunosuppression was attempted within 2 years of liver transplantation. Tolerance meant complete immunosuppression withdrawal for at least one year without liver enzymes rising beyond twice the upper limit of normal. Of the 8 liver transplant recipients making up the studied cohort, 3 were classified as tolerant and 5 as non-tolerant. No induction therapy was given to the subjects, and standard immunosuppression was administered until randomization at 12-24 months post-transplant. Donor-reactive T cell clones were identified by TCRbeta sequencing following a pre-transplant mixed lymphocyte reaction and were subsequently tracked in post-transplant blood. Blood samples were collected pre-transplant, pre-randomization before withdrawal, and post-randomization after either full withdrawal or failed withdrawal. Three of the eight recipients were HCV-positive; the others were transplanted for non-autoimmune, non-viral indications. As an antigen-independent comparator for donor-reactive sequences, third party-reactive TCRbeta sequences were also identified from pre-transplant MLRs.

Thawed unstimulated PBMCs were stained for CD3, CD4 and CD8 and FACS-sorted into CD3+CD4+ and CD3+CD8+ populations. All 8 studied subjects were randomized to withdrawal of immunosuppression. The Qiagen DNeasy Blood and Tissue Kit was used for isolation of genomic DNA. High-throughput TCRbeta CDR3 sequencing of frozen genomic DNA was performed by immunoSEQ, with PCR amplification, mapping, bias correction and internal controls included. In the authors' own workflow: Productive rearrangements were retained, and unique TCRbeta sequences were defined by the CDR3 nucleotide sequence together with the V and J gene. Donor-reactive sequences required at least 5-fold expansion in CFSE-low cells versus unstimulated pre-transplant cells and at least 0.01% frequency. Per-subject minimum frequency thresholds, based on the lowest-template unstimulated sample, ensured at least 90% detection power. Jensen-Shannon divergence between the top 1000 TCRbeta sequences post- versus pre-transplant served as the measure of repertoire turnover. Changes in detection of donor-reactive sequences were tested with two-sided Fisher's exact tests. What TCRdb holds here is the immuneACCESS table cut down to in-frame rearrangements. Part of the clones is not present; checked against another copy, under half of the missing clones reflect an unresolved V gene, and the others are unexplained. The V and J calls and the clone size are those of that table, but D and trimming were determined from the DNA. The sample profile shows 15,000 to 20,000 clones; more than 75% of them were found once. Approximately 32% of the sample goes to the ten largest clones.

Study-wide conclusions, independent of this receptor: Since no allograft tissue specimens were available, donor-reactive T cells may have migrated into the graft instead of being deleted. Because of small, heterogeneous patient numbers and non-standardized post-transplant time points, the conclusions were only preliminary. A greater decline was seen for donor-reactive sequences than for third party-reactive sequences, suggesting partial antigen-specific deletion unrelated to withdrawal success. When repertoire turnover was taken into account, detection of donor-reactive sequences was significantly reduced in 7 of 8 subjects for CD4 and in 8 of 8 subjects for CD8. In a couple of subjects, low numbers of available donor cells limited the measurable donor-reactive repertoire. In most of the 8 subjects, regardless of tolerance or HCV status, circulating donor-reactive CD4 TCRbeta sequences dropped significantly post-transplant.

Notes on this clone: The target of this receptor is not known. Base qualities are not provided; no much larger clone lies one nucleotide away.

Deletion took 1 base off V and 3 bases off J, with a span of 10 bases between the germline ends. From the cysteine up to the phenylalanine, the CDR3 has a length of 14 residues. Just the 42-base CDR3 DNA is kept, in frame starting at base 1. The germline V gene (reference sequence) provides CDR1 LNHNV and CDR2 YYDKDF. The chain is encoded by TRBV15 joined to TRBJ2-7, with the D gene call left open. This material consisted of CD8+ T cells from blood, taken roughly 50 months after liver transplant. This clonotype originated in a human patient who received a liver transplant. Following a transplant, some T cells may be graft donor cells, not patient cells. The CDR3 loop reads CATSRAGFGYEQYF. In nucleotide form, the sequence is TGTGCCACCAGCAGAGCAGGTTTCGGCTACGAGCAGTACTTC.